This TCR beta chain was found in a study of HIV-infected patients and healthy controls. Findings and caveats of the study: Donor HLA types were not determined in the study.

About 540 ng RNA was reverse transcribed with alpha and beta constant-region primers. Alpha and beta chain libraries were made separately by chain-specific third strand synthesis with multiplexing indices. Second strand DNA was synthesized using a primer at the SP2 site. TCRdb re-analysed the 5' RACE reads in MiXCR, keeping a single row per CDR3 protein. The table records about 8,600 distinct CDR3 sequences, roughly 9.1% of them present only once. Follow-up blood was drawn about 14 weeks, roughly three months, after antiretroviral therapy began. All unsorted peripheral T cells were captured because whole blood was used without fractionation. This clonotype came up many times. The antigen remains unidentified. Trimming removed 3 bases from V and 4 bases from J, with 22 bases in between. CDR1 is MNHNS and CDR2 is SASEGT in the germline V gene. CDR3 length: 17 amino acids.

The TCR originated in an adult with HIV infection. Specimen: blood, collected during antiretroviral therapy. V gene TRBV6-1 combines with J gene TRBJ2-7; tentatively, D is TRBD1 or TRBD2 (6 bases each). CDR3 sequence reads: CASSEEIYSGAVYEQYF. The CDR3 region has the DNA TGTGCCAGCAGTGAGGAAATCTATTCGGGGGCGGTGTACGAGCAGTACTTC.